Listed here are 27 T cell receptor beta chains from one sample, sequenced in a study of CD8 T cells in Susac syndrome. With random hexamers, roughly 0.45 to 1 ug RNA was reverse transcribed. TCRdb recomputed calls from the immunoSEQ multiplex PCR reads with MiXCR, one row per CDR3 protein. Counted here are some 170,000 distinct CDR3 sequences, 94% occurring once; the ten biggest clones make up almost 0.095%. Sequences were obtained from CD4+ T cells from PBMCs. The source of these receptors is a human donor with multiple sclerosis.

The rearrangement links TRBV3-1 to TRBJ1-1; a possible D gene is TRBD1 (5 bases). Trimming stripped 4 bases from V and 3 bases from J, with 12 bases between. This CDR3 region has 14 residues. The germline V gene encodes CDR1 LGHDT and CDR2 YNNKEL (reference sequence). The CDR3, as DNA: TGTGCCAGCAGCCGCATGGGGGGGGACACTGAAGCTTTCTTT. Protein sequence: CASSRMGGDTEAFF.

The chain combines TRBV29-1 with TRBJ2-3; TRBD2 agrees at 8 bases. Germline V gene data show CDR1 as SQVTM and CDR2 as ANQGSEA. V was pared by 2 bases and J by 1 base, with 20 bases of the junction left unmatched. This CDR3 has 20 amino acids. CDR3 in amino acids: CSVEWYPGGRRFVGTDTQYF. As DNA, the CDR3 is TGCAGCGTTGAATGGTATCCGGGAGGGAGGCGTTTTGTGGGCACAGATACGCAGTATTTT.

The chain links TRBV4-1 to TRBJ2-2; 7 bases agree with TRBD2. The CDR3 has 16 amino acids. The germline V gene has CDR1 MGHRA and CDR2 YSYEKL. V lost 6 bases and J lost 8; bases outside the gene matches: 15. CDR3 amino acids: CASRLAGTIGSGELFF. As DNA, the CDR3 is TGCGCCAGCAGACTGGCCGGGACTATCGGTTCTGGGGAGCTGTTTTTT.

The chain combines TRBV6-2 or TRBV6-3 with TRBJ1-2; possible D gene TRBD1, 5 bases. Per germline, CDR1 MNHEY and CDR2 SVGEGT. This CDR3 has 14 amino acids. Trimming removed 6 bases at V and 4 bases at J, with 15 bases between. DNA for the CDR3: TGTGCCAGCAGGGGGACGCCCGCAAGCTATGGCTACACCTTC. Protein product: CASRGTPASYGYTF.

The gene calls are TRBV5-4 and TRBJ2-1; D is undetermined. V lost 0 bases, J lost 0 bases, and 10 bases lay in between. Germline CDR1 is SGHNT and CDR2 is YYREEE (reference sequence). This CDR3 comprises 16 residues. The CDR3 region has the DNA TGTGCCAGCAGCTTGGAACCGGCGAGCTCCTACAATGAGCAGTTCTTC. Protein product: CASSLEPASSYNEQFF.

The V call is TRBV5-1, the J call TRBJ1-5; 10 nucleotides line up with TRBD1. Trimming at V came to 4 bases and at J to 4 bases, leaving 5 bases not matched to a gene. The CDR3 covers 15 residues. Germline assignment: CDR1 SGHRS and CDR2 YFSETQ. DNA of the CDR3: TGCGCCAGCAGCGAGACAGGGGGCGGAAATCAGCCCCAGCATTTT. It codes for CASSETGGGNQPQHF.

The V gene is TRBV29-1, the J gene TRBJ2-1; perhaps TRBD1 as D (8 bases). The CDR3 totals 13 residues. V lost 3 bases and J lost 9, with 15 bases in between. Germline V gene sequence: CDR1 SQVTM, CDR2 ANQGSEA. The CDR3: CSVETTGGGEQFF. CDR3 in DNA: TGCAGCGTTGAGACCACAGGGGGGGGTGAGCAGTTCTTC.

As DNA, the CDR3 is TGCGCCAGCAGCCTGCCACAGGGTTCTAATGAAAAACTGTTTTTT. This sequence encodes CASSLPQGSNEKLFF. The chain combines TRBV4-1 with TRBJ1-4; tentatively, D is TRBD1 (6 bases). V gave up 4 bases and J gave up 3 bases, with 12 bases separating them. CDR3 size: 15 residues. Germline V gene data show CDR1 as MGHRA and CDR2 as YSYEKL.

The chain carries TRBV11-2 and TRBJ2-2; D remains ambiguous. CDR1 and CDR2 from the germline V gene are SGHAT and FQNNGV. This CDR3 comprises 17 residues. Trimming pared 1 base from V and 0 bases from J, leaving 12 bases between. The CDR3 DNA is TGTGCCAGCAGCTTAGGGGCTCTGGGATCGAACACCGGGGAGCTGTTTTTT. Translation gives CASSLGALGSNTGELFF.

DNA of the CDR3: TGCAGTGCTAGAGTCGGGAGTGGGAATGAGCAGTTCTTC. It is translated as CSARVGSGNEQFF. The chain carries TRBV20-1 and TRBJ2-1, with D possibly matching TRBD2 (6 bases). Germline lookup yields CDR1 DFQATT and CDR2 SNEGSKA (reference sequence). This CDR3 is built from 13 residues. The V gene lost 1 base and the J gene lost 7 bases, with 11 bases spanning the gap.

To note about this clonotype: One end of the junction is discordant with germline, which a read error may explain. The J gene is TRBJ2-5, the V gene TRBV3-1, with a weak D call TRBD2 (6 bases). The CDR3 has 13 amino acids. CDR1 is LGHDT, CDR2 YNNKEL, per germline (reference sequence). The CDR3 here is CASTQRGGETQYF. As DNA, the CDR3 is TGTGCCAGCACCCAACGGGGAGGAGAGACCCAGTACTTC.

The chain has TRBV19 and TRBJ2-7, with a tentative D call TRBD2 (5 bases). The germline CDR1 and CDR2 sequences are LNHDA and SQIVND (reference sequence). Deletions cut 3 bases from V and 4 bases from J, with 13 bases between. There are 14 residues in the CDR3. The CDR3 nucleotides read TGTGCCAGTAGTATCGACACCACGGGGTACGAGCAGTACTTC. It encodes CASSIDTTGYEQYF.

V usage is TRBV9 and J usage is TRBJ2-2; 12 bases are a match to TRBD2. The V gene's germline CDR1 is SGDLS and CDR2 YYNGEE. V shed 5 bases and J 3 bases; nucleotides not matched to a gene: 20. This CDR3 has 21 residues. The CDR3 nucleotides read TGTGCCAGCAGTCCCGGCCCCGGGACAGCAACTAGCGGGAGGCACACCGGGGAGCTGTTTTTT. It is translated as CASSPGPGTATSGRHTGELFF.

This sequence joins TRBV18 and TRBJ1-1; D call uncertain. CDR1 is KGHSH, CDR2 LQKENI, per germline. There are 13 residues in the CDR3. V was trimmed by 3 bases and J by 7 bases, leaving 12 bases between them. In DNA, the CDR3 is TGTGCCAGCTCACCCGGGGTTGGCGGTGAAGCTTTCTTT. Translation gives CASSPGVGGEAFF. Based on the CDR3 plus reference TRBV18 and TRBJ1-1, the full variable domain is NAGVMQNPRHLVRRRGQEARLRCSPMKGHSHVYWYRQLPEEGLKFMVYLQKENIIDESGMPKERFSAEFPKEGPSILRIQQVVRGDSAAYFCASSPGVGGEAFFGQGTRLTVV.

Concerning this clonotype: One end of the junction is discordant with germline, which a read error may explain. The rearrangement links TRBV28 to TRBJ2-3; D possibly corresponds to TRBD2 (5 bases). The CDR3 loop spans 13 amino acids. Germline assignment: CDR1 MDHEN and CDR2 SYDVKM. The CDR3 loop is CASSLFDYSKSDF. The CDR3 coding sequence is TGTGCCAGCAGTTTATTTGACTACTCGAAAAGTGATTTT.

This chain joins TRBV5-1 and TRBJ2-1, with 9 bases fitting TRBD1. Germline V CDR1 and CDR2: SGHRS, YFSETQ. The CDR3 sequence is 13 residues long. Unmatched junction bases numbered 4, after V lost 4 bases and J lost 8 bases. The CDR3 DNA reads TGCGCCAGCAGCCGGGACAGGGTCGATGAGCAGTTCTTC. It specifies CASSRDRVDEQFF. The variable domain in full, completed from reference TRBV5-1 and TRBJ2-1, reads KAGVTQTPRYLIKTRGQQVTLSCSPISGHRSVSWYQQTPGQGLQFLFEYFSETQRNKGNFPGRFSGRQFSNSRSEMNVSTLELGDSALYLCASSRDRVDEQFFGPGTRLTVL.

This clonotype was counted only a few times. The gene calls are TRBV29-1 and TRBJ2-7; TRBD2 is a possible D gene (6 bases). V was shortened by 4 bases and J by 4 bases, with 14 bases between the two germline ends. Germline CDR1 SQVTM, CDR2 ANQGSEA. This CDR3 has 13 residues. CDR3 DNA sequence: TGCAGCGTTGGTTCGGTCGGAGGGTACGAGCAGTACTTC. This encodes CSVGSVGGYEQYF.

The chain links TRBV2 to TRBJ2-7, with no clear D. Trimming took off 6 bases at V and 7 bases at J, with 4 bases between the two ends. The V gene's germline CDR1 is SNHLY and CDR2 FYNNEI. CDR3 length: 9 amino acids. In DNA form, the CDR3 reads TGTGCCAGCAGGTCGGAGCAGTACTTC. Its translation is CASRSEQYF.

The table lists this clonotype with a count of one. The chain has TRBV10-3 and TRBJ1-2; 8 bases agree with TRBD1. CDR3 length: 13 amino acids. The germline V gene has CDR1 ENHRY and CDR2 SYGVKD. The junction had 9 bases not matched to a gene; V was cut back by 7 bases and J by 8 bases. CDR3 protein: CAINDGQGGGYTF. CDR3 sequence (DNA): TGTGCCATCAATGATGGACAGGGCGGCGGCTACACCTTC.

This sequence joins TRBV4-1 and TRBJ1-1; D possibly corresponds to TRBD1 (5 bases). Per germline, CDR1 MGHRA and CDR2 YSYEKL. Trimming removed 0 bases at V and 1 base at J, with 9 bases between. CDR3 size: 15 residues. As DNA, the CDR3 is TGCGCCAGCAGCCAAGAGGGGGTTCAGAACACTGAAGCTTTCTTT. Its protein is CASSQEGVQNTEAFF.

The chain uses TRBV24-1 and TRBJ2-2; D unresolved. V lost 4 bases to trimming and J lost 6 bases, with 8 bases between them. The CDR3 runs 13 residues. The germline V gene has CDR1 KGHDR and CDR2 SFDVKD. The CDR3 region is CATSDEGSGELFF. CDR3 DNA: TGTGCCACCAGTGACGAAGGGTCCGGGGAGCTGTTTTTT.

This chain uses TRBV19 with TRBJ2-6; 9 nucleotides line up with TRBD1. The CDR3 loop spans 17 amino acids. After removal of 5 bases from V and 0 bases from J, the junction contained 5 bases not matched to a gene. CDR1 and CDR2 from the germline V gene are LNHDA and SQIVND (reference sequence). The CDR3 nucleotides are TGTGCCAGTAGTCAACTGACAGGGGGCTCTGGGGCCAACGTCCTGACTTTC. This encodes CASSQLTGGSGANVLTF.

The chain has TRBV6-5 and TRBJ2-3; TRBD1 might be the D (5 bases). V gave up 6 bases and J gave up 0 bases, with 10 bases separating them. Per the germline V gene, CDR1 is MNHEY and CDR2 is SVGAGI. The CDR3 has 14 amino acids. The CDR3 DNA sequence: TGTGCCAGCAGGATGCAGGGAAGCACAGATACGCAGTATTTT. It specifies CASRMQGSTDTQYF.

The genes are TRBV13 and TRBJ2-5; D may correspond to TRBD1 or TRBD2 (5 bases each). CDR1 and CDR2 from the germline V gene are PRHDT and FYEKMQ (reference sequence). V was trimmed by 3 bases and J by 2 bases, leaving 10 bases between them. The length of the CDR3 is 14 residues. The CDR3: CASSFSWGQETQYF. The CDR3 bases are TGTGCCAGCAGCTTCTCCTGGGGGCAAGAGACCCAGTACTTC. Using reference TRBV13 and TRBJ2-5 for the parts outside the CDR3, the full variable domain is AAGVIQSPRHLIKEKRETATLKCYPIPRHDTVYWYQQGPGQDPQFLISFYEKMQSDKGSIPDRFSAQQFSDYHSELNMSSLELGDSALYFCASSFSWGQETQYFGPGTRLLVL.

The rearrangement links TRBV19 to TRBJ1-1, with D perhaps TRBD1 (5 bases). V shed 5 bases and J shed 0 bases, with 13 bases lying between them. The V gene's germline CDR1 is LNHDA and CDR2 SQIVND (reference sequence). CDR3 length equals 15 residues. The DNA for the CDR3 is TGTGCCAGTAGTGCACAGACAGCAATGAACACTGAAGCTTTCTTT. It codes for CASSAQTAMNTEAFF.

The chain recombines TRBV4-2 with TRBJ2-1, with 7 bases identical to TRBD2. V lost 3 bases, J lost 4 bases, and 6 bases stayed unmatched. The germline CDR1 and CDR2 sequences are LGHNA and YNFKEQ. CDR3 length: 15 residues. The CDR3 DNA reads as TGTGCCAGCAGCCACCCGGGACTAACGTACAATGAGCAGTTCTTC. It yields the protein CASSHPGLTYNEQFF.

The J gene is TRBJ2-1, the V gene TRBV4-1, with 8 nucleotides matching TRBD2. Germline V gene data show CDR1 as MGHRA and CDR2 as YSYEKL. The CDR3 totals 15 residues. Trimming removed 4 bases from V and 5 bases from J; junction bases left unmatched: 7. CDR3 protein: CASSRRDGRDNEQFF. The CDR3 coding sequence is TGCGCCAGCAGCCGGCGGGACGGGAGGGACAATGAGCAGTTCTTC.